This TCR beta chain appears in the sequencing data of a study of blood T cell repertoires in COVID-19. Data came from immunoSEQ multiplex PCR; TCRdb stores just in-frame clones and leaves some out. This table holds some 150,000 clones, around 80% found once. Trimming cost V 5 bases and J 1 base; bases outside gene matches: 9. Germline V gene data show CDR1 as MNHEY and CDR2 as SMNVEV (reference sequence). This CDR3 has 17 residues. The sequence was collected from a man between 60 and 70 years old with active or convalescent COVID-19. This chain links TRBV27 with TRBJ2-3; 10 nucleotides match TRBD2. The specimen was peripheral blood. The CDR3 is CASSGLAGDHGTDTQYF. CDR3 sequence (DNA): TGTGCCAGCAGTGGCCTAGCGGGAGACCATGGCACAGATACGCAGTATTTT.